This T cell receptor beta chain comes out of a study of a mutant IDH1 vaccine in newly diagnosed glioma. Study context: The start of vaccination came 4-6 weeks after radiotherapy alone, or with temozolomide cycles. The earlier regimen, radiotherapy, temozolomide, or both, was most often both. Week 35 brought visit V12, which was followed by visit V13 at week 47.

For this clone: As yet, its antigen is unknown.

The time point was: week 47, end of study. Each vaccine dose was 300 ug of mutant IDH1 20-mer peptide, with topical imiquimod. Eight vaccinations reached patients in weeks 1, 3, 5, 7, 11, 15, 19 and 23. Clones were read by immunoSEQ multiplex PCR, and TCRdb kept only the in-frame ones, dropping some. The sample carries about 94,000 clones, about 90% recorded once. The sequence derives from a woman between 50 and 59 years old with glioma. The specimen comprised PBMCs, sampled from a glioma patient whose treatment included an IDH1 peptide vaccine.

CDR3 residues: CASRADGHYEQYF. The CDR3 region has the DNA TGTGCCAGCAGGGCCGACGGGCACTACGAGCAGTACTTC. The V and J genes are TRBV6-5 and TRBJ2-7, with D unresolved. With 6 bases removed from V and 3 bases from J, the gap between germline ends came to 12 bases. CDR1 is MNHEY, CDR2 SVGAGI, per germline. The CDR3 covers 13 residues.